This paragraph reports one T cell receptor beta chain. Antigen: not known. The CDR3 totals 11 residues. Profiled with immunoSEQ multiplex PCR; TCRdb holds only in-frame clones, not every one. The table has about 52,000 clones, 80% to 90% seen once. The sample originates from a study of OX40 agonist ivuxolimab in advanced cancers. Study-wide context: At 65% to 85% male, the cohort had a mean age of around 56 years, ranging from about 23 to 79. General study points: Fewer expanded clones were found on average in CD4+ than in CD8+ T cells. Among patients with partial responses at 0.1-3.0 mg/kg, clonal expansion was among the lowest.

The sequence was obtained from an adult with an advanced solid tumor such as melanoma, head and neck, liver or kidney cancer. The V call is TRBV7-5, the J call TRBJ2-5; the D call of TRBD1 is as the table states it, not checked on the DNA. TRBV7-5 is a listed pseudogene. This specimen was CD4+ or CD8+ T cells sorted from blood, taken in a trial of the OX40 agonist ivuxolimab. For the CDR3, the DNA is TGTCGCGACAGGGTCCAAGAGACCCAGTACTTC. Its protein product is CRDRVQETQYF.